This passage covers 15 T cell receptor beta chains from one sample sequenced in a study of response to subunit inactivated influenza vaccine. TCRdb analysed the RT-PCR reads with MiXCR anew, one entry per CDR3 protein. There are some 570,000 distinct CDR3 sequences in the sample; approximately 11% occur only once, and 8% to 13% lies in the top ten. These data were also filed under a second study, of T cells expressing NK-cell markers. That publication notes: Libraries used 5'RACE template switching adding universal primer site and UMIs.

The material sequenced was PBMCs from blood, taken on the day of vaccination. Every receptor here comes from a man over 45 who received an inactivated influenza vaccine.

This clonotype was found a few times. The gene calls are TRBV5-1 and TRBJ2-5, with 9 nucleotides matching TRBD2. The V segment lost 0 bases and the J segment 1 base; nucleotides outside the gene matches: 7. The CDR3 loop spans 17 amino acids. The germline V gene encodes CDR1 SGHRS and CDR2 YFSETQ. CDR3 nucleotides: TGCGCCAGCAGCTTGGGGGTAGCGGGGGCCCGCCAAGAGACCCAGTACTTC. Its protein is CASSLGVAGARQETQYF.

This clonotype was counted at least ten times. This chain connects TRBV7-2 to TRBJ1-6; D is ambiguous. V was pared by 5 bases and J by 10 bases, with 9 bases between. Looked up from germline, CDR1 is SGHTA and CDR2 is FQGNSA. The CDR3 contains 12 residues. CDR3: CASSHPPSPLHF. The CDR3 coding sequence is TGTGCCAGCAGCCACCCCCCGTCACCCCTCCACTTT.

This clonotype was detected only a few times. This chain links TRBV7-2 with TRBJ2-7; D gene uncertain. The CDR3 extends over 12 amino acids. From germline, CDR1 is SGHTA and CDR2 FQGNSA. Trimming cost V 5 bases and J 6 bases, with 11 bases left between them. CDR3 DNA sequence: TGTGCCAGCAGCCCACCTCACAGCGAGCAGTACTTC. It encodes CASSPPHSEQYF. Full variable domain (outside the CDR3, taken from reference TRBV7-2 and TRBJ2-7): GAGVSQSPSNKVTEKGKDVELRCDPISGHTALYWYRQSLGQGLEFLIYFQGNSAPDKSGLPSDRFSAERTGGSVSTLTIQRTQQEDSAVYLCASSPPHSEQYFGPGTRLTVT.

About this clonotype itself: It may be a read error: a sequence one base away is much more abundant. The CDR3 coding sequence is TGTGCCAGCAGTTGGGACAGGGGCACAGATACGCAGTATTTT. This sequence encodes CASSWDRGTDTQYF. The chain joins TRBV28 to TRBJ2-3; 9 bases are shared with TRBD1. The junction had 0 bases not matched to a gene; V was cut back by 4 bases and J by 1 base. The CDR3 contains 14 residues. CDR1 is MDHEN and CDR2 is SYDVKM in the germline V gene.

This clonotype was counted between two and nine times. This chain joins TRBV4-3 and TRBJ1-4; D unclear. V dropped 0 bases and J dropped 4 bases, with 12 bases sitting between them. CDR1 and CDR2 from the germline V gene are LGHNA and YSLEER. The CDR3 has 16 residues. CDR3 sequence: CASSQDHRADNEKLFF. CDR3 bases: TGCGCCAGCAGCCAAGATCATCGGGCCGATAATGAAAAACTGTTTTTT.

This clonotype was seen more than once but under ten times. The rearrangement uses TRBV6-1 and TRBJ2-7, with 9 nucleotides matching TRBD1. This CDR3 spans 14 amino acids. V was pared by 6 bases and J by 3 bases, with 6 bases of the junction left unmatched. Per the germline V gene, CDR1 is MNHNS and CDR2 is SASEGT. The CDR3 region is CASRPPGQGYEQYF. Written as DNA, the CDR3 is TGTGCCAGCAGGCCGCCGGGACAGGGCTACGAGCAGTACTTC.

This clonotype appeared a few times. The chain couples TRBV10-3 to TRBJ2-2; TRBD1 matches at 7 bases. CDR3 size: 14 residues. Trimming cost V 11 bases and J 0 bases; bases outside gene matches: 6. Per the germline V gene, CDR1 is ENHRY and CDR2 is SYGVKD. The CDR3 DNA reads TGTGCCGCACAGGGGAATTCGAACACCGGGGAGCTGTTTTTT. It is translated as CAAQGNSNTGELFF.

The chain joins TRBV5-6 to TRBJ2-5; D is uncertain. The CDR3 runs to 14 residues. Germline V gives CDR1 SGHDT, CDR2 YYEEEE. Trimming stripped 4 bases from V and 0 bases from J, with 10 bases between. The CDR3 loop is CASSSTRDQETQYF. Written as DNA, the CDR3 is TGTGCCAGCAGCAGCACTCGGGACCAAGAGACCCAGTACTTC.

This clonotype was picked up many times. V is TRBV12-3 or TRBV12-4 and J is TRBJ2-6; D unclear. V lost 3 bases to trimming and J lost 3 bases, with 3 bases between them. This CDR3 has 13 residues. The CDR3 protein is CASSFVGANVLTF. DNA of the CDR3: TGTGCCAGCAGTTTTGTTGGGGCCAACGTCCTGACTTTC.

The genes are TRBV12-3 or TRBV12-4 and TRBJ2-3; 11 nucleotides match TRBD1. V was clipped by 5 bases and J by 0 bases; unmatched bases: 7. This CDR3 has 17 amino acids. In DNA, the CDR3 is TGTGCCAGCAGTCCTAGGACAGGGGGCCTTAGCACAGATACGCAGTATTTT. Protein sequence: CASSPRTGGLSTDTQYF.

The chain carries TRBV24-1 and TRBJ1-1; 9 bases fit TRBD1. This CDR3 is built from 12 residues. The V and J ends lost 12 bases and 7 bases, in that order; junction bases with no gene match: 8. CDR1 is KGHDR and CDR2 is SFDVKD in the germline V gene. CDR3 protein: CAASRTGVEAFF. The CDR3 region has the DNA TGTGCCGCGTCCCGGACAGGGGTTGAAGCTTTCTTT.

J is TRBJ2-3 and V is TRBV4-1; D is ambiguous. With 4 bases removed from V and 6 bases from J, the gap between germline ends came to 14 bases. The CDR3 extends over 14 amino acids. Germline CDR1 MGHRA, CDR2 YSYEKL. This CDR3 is CASSPASPLDTQYF. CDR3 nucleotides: TGCGCCAGCAGCCCAGCGAGTCCGCTGGATACGCAGTATTTT.

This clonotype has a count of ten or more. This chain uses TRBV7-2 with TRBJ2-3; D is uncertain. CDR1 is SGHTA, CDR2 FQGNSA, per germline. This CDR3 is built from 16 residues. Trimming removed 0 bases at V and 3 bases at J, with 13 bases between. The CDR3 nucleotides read TGTGCCAGCAGCTTAGCGGTCGGTTTTGGGACAGATACGCAGTATTTT. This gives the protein CASSLAVGFGTDTQYF.

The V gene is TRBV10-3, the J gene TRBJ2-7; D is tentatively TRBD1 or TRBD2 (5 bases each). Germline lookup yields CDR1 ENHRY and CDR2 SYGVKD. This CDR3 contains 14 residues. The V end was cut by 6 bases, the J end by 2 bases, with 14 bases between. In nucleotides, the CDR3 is TGTGCCATCAGGGCCGGGACGGAGGCCTACGAGCAGTACTTC. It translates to CAIRAGTEAYEQYF.

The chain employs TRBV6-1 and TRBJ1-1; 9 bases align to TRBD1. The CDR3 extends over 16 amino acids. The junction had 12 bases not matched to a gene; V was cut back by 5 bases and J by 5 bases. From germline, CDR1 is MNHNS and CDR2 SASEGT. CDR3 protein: CASSKLFGTGNTEAFF. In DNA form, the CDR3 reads TGTGCCAGCAGTAAATTATTTGGGACAGGGAATACTGAAGCTTTCTTT.